One sample yielded the 31 T cell receptor beta chains listed below, sequenced in a study of CD8 T cells in Susac syndrome (dated by TCRdb to about 2019). Library preparation was by the immunoSEQ multiplex PCR assay. RNA was extracted using the RNeasy kit, and about 0.5 to 1 microgram was reverse transcribed with random hexamers. TCRdb reworked the public reads: Q25 trimming with fastp, MiXCR clone assembly, productive beta chains retained. Each entry is one CDR3 protein sequence, shown with its most common DNA and genes. Counted in this sample were approximately 110,000 distinct CDR3 sequences; around 94% of them appeared once. The ten largest account for 0.07% to 0.09% of the sample. Source material: CD4+ T cells from PBMCs. The source is a human donor in good health.

This chain links TRBV7-9 with TRBJ2-1, with 10 positions matching TRBD2. CDR1 is SEHNR and CDR2 is FQNEAQ in the germline V gene (reference sequence). The CDR3 is 15 amino acids. V was clipped by 4 bases and J by 6 bases; unmatched bases: 6. The CDR3 sequence: CASSSSGTSVNEQFF. The CDR3 bases are TGTGCCAGCAGCTCGTCCGGGACTAGCGTCAATGAGCAGTTCTTC.

The chain has TRBV12-3 or TRBV12-4 and TRBJ2-3; 9 bases align to TRBD1. The V gene end was trimmed by 4 bases and the J gene end by 3 bases; junction bases not matched to a gene: 14. This CDR3 comprises 18 residues. The CDR3 reads CASSSKIRRTGVTDTQYF. CDR3 in DNA: TGTGCCAGCAGTTCTAAAATCAGGAGGACAGGGGTTACAGATACGCAGTATTTT.

The genes are TRBV7-2 and TRBJ2-3, with D possibly called TRBD1 or TRBD2 (6 bases each). The length of the CDR3 is 14 residues. CDR1 is SGHTA and CDR2 is FQGNSA in the germline V gene. V lost 3 bases and J 2 bases, leaving 9 bases between the germline ends. The CDR3 region has the DNA TGTGCCAGCAGCTTTGGGGGGCACACAGATACGCAGTATTTT. Protein: CASSFGGHTDTQYF.

This chain links TRBV3-1 with TRBJ2-1, with 10 bases identical to TRBD2. Germline V gene sequence: CDR1 LGHDT, CDR2 YNNKEL (reference sequence). The CDR3 extends over 17 amino acids. After removal of 2 bases from V and 7 bases from J, the junction contained 11 bases not matched to a gene. Here the CDR3 reads CASSQTPSGRILNEQFF. DNA for the CDR3: TGTGCCAGCAGCCAAACCCCTAGCGGGAGAATACTGAATGAGCAGTTCTTC.

V and J are TRBV6-8 and TRBJ2-1; 9 positions agree with TRBD2. J was trimmed by 4 bases and V by 2 bases; bases with no gene match: 6. Germline values: CDR1 MNHGY, CDR2 SAAAGT. This CDR3 has 16 residues. The CDR3 DNA sequence: TGTGCCAGCAGTTACACCTCTAGCGGGGTATACAATGAGCAGTTCTTC. As protein: CASSYTSSGVYNEQFF.

The chain carries TRBV5-1 and TRBJ2-3; D may be TRBD2 (6 bases). The V gene's germline CDR1 is SGHRS and CDR2 YFSETQ. V was clipped by 1 base and J by 2 bases, with 20 bases between them. CDR3 length: 18 residues. CDR3 sequence: CASSLIPRTTYSTDTQYF. DNA for the CDR3: TGCGCCAGCAGCTTGATCCCTAGGACTACCTATTCCACAGATACGCAGTATTTT.

The gene calls are TRBV7-2 and TRBJ2-7; the match to TRBD2 covers 7 bases. The CDR3 sequence is 15 residues long. In germline, CDR1 is SGHTA, CDR2 FQGNSA. V lost 5 bases to trimming and J lost 2 bases; unmatched junction nucleotides: 9. DNA of the CDR3: TGTGCCAGCAGCGCCGGGGGGACTTCCCCCTACGAGCAGTACTTC. Translation: CASSAGGTSPYEQYF.

This rearrangement joins TRBV7-9 to TRBJ1-2; 8 positions agree with TRBD1. The CDR3 is 14 residues long. CDR1 SEHNR and CDR2 FQNEAQ come from the germline V gene (reference sequence). V was clipped by 6 bases and J by 3 bases; unmatched bases: 6. The chain's CDR3 is CASRQGQGDYGYTF. The CDR3 DNA is TGTGCCAGCAGACAAGGACAGGGCGACTATGGCTACACCTTC.

The chain combines TRBV7-2 with TRBJ1-5; a weak D match, TRBD1 (5 bases). CDR1 is SGHTA, CDR2 FQGNSA, per germline. Between the trimmed V and J ends, which lost 5 bases and 0 bases, there was a span of 11 bases. The CDR3 is 15 residues long. CDR3 protein: CASSRQSLSNQPQHF. Written as DNA, the CDR3 is TGTGCCAGCAGCAGACAGAGTCTTAGCAATCAGCCCCAGCATTTT.

The J gene is TRBJ1-2, the V gene TRBV6-1; tentative D call: TRBD1 (5 bases). Trimming took 4 bases from V and 5 from J, leaving 8 bases between them. The CDR3 is 12 residues long. From germline, CDR1 is MNHNS and CDR2 SASEGT. The CDR3 loop reads CASSGWGYGYTF. In DNA, the CDR3 is TGTGCCAGCAGTGGTTGGGGGTATGGCTACACCTTC.

A single count supports this clonotype. The V gene is TRBV14, the J gene TRBJ1-2; perhaps TRBD1 as D (5 bases). V was clipped by 2 bases and J by 6 bases, with 13 bases between them. Germline CDR1 and CDR2: SGHDN and FVKESK. The length of the CDR3 is 14 residues. DNA for the CDR3: TGTGCCAGCAGCCAAAGGGAGCCAGGGCATGGCTACACCTTC. Protein sequence: CASSQREPGHGYTF. Variable domain in full (rest from reference TRBV14 and TRBJ1-2): EAGVTQFPSHSVIEKGQTVTLRCDPISGHDNLYWYRRVMGKEIKFLLHFVKESKQDESGMPNNRFLAERTGGTYSTLKVQPAELEDSGVYFCASSQREPGHGYTFGSGTRLTVV.

In its sample, this clonotype was seen once. An end of the junction differs from the germline gene, which may be a read error. This chain connects TRBV20-1 to TRBJ1-1; no definite D call. Germline CDR1 is DFQATT and CDR2 is SNEGSKA (reference sequence). The CDR3 totals 14 residues. In DNA, the CDR3 is TGCAGTCCCGGCAAACCCCCGATGAACACTGAAGTTTTCTTT. It codes for CSPGKPPMNTEVFF.

The rearrangement joins TRBV20-1 to TRBJ1-5, with TRBD1 identical over 9 bases. J lost 3 bases, V lost 0 bases, and 6 bases had no gene match. The CDR3 covers 16 residues. Germline CDR1 DFQATT, CDR2 SNEGSKA (reference sequence). The DNA of the CDR3 is TGCAGTGCTAGAGATGGGGGACAGGGACTCAATCAGCCCCAGCATTTT. The encoded protein is CSARDGGQGLNQPQHF.

J is TRBJ1-5 and V is TRBV10-1; D is uncertain. CDR1 WNHNN and CDR2 SYGVQD come from the germline V gene (reference sequence). V was shortened by 3 bases and J by 6 bases, with 6 bases between the two germline ends. The CDR3 is 12 residues long. In DNA, the CDR3 is TGCGCCAGCAGTGACGCCGGTCAGCCCCAGCATTTT. Translated, it gives CASSDAGQPQHF.

This clonotype is a singleton in its sample. This rearrangement joins TRBV20-1 to TRBJ2-4; 10 bases line up with TRBD2. CDR1 DFQATT and CDR2 SNEGSKA come from the germline V gene (reference sequence). There are 16 residues in the CDR3. The V gene end was trimmed by 0 bases and the J gene end by 7 bases; junction bases not matched to a gene: 9. This chain's CDR3 is CSARDGASGRGNIQYF. The CDR3 coding sequence is TGCAGTGCTAGAGATGGGGCAAGCGGGAGGGGGAACATTCAGTACTTC.

The J gene is TRBJ2-3, the V gene TRBV20-1; TRBD2 matches at 13 bases. This CDR3 is 14 amino acids long. Germline CDR1 is DFQATT and CDR2 is SNEGSKA (reference sequence). V lost 6 bases, J lost 4 bases, and 4 bases stayed unmatched. CDR3: CSAPLAGGSDTQYF. Here the CDR3 DNA reads TGCAGTGCCCCACTAGCGGGAGGGTCAGATACGCAGTATTTT.

The rearrangement links TRBV5-1 to TRBJ1-1; 7 nucleotides match TRBD1. V lost 4 bases, J lost 3 bases, and 6 bases stayed unmatched. The V gene's germline CDR1 is SGHRS and CDR2 YFSETQ. CDR3 length: 14 residues. The CDR3 bases are TGCGCCAGCAGCGGACAGGAGGGTTACACTGAAGCTTTCTTT. This encodes CASSGQEGYTEAFF.

This clonotype was found once. The rearrangement links TRBV5-1 to TRBJ1-4, with D possibly matching TRBD1 (5 bases). Germline lookup yields CDR1 SGHRS and CDR2 YFSETQ. This CDR3 is 15 amino acids long. V gave up 4 bases and J gave up 8 bases, with 18 bases separating them. This chain's CDR3 is CASSPGGRAEEKLFF. The CDR3 DNA reads as TGCGCCAGCAGCCCCGGAGGCAGGGCGGAGGAAAAACTGTTTTTT.

V usage is TRBV12-3 or TRBV12-4 and J usage is TRBJ1-5, with unresolved D. V dropped 6 bases and J dropped 0 bases, with 9 bases sitting between them. There are 14 residues in the CDR3. The CDR3 here is CASSPIFSNQPQHF. DNA for the CDR3: TGTGCCAGCAGCCCCATCTTTAGCAATCAGCCCCAGCATTTT.

This sequence joins TRBV27 and TRBJ2-7; 8 bases are a match to TRBD1. This CDR3 contains 15 residues. Germline values: CDR1 MNHEY, CDR2 SMNVEV (reference sequence). The junction had 10 bases not matched to a gene; V was cut back by 6 bases and J by 3 bases. The CDR3 spells CASRLTRQGFYEQYF. CDR3 in DNA: TGTGCCAGCAGGCTTACCAGACAGGGGTTCTACGAGCAGTACTTC.

The chain carries TRBV2 and TRBJ2-7; D may match TRBD1 or TRBD2 (5 bases each). Trimming shortened V by 3 bases and J by 0 bases, and 9 bases separated the two germline ends. Germline CDR1 reads SNHLY; CDR2 reads FYNNEI. The CDR3 runs to 14 residues. In nucleotides, the CDR3 is TGTGCCAGCAGTGATAGGGGAGCCTCCTACGAGCAGTACTTC. It yields the protein CASSDRGASYEQYF. Full variable domain (rest looked up from reference TRBV2 and TRBJ2-7): EPEVTQTPSHQVTQMGQEVILRCVPISNHLYFYWYRQILGQKVEFLVSFYNNEISEKSEIFDDQFSVERPDGSNFTLKIRSTKLEDSAMYFCASSDRGASYEQYFGPGTRLTVT.

V usage is TRBV11-2 and J usage is TRBJ1-1; tentatively, D is TRBD1 (5 bases). Between the trimmed V and J ends, which lost 8 bases and 1 base, there was a span of 11 bases. Germline V gene lookup returns CDR1 SGHAT and CDR2 FQNNGV. The CDR3 has 13 residues. The CDR3 here is CASGGDRNTEAFF. DNA for the CDR3: TGTGCCAGCGGGGGAGACAGGAACACTGAAGCTTTCTTT.

The V gene is TRBV29-1, the J gene TRBJ2-3; 14 bases are a match to TRBD2. This CDR3 has 16 residues. The trim removed 7 bases at V and 4 bases at J, leaving 10 bases unmatched. From germline, CDR1 is SQVTM and CDR2 ANQGSEA. CDR3 in amino acids: CSARGTSGRSPDTQYF. The CDR3 DNA reads TGCAGCGCCAGGGGGACTAGCGGGAGAAGTCCAGATACGCAGTATTTT.

The V and J genes are TRBV7-9 and TRBJ2-1; 9 nucleotides match TRBD2. This CDR3 has 15 residues. Germline loops: CDR1 SEHNR, CDR2 FQNEAQ (reference sequence). Trimming at V came to 2 bases and at J to 5 bases, leaving 4 bases not matched to a gene. The CDR3 reads CASSLRLAEDNEQFF. The CDR3 DNA is TGTGCCAGCAGCTTAAGACTAGCGGAAGACAATGAGCAGTTCTTC. The full variable domain, its missing parts supplied by reference TRBV7-9 and TRBJ2-1, is DTGVSQNPRHKITKRGQNVTFRCDPISEHNRLYWYRQTLGQGPEFLTYFQNEAQLEKSRLLSDRFSAERPKGSFSTLEIQRTEQGDSAMYLCASSLRLAEDNEQFFGPGTRLTVL.

The chain couples TRBV2 to TRBJ1-2; 7 nucleotides agree with TRBD1. This CDR3 is built from 13 residues. With V trimmed by 6 bases and J by 5 bases, 6 bases remained unmatched. Germline lookup yields CDR1 SNHLY and CDR2 FYNNEI. The CDR3: CASRRQGNYGYTF. The CDR3 DNA sequence: TGTGCCAGCAGAAGACAGGGAAATTATGGCTACACCTTC.

This clonotype was counted a single time. This sequence joins TRBV30 and TRBJ1-5; possibly TRBD1 for D (6 bases). This CDR3 spans 12 amino acids. The germline V gene encodes CDR1 GTSNPN and CDR2 SVGIG (reference sequence). V lost 2 bases and J 5 bases, leaving 7 bases between the germline ends. DNA of the CDR3: TGTGCCTGGAGTCCAGGGGATCAGCCCCAGCATTTT. Translated: CAWSPGDQPQHF.

The genes are TRBV6-4 and TRBJ2-1, with a possible D match to TRBD1 (6 bases). V dropped 8 bases and J dropped 9 bases, with 23 bases sitting between them. Germline CDR1 is MRHNA and CDR2 is SNTAGT. The CDR3 covers 15 residues. The CDR3 spells CASGGGSPFSGEQFF. For the CDR3, the DNA is TGTGCCAGCGGGGGCGGTAGCCCCTTCTCGGGTGAGCAGTTCTTC.

The chain uses TRBV20-1 and TRBJ1-3; D gene unclear. CDR3 length: 14 residues. Trimming left V 5 bases short and J 2 bases short, with 13 bases between. Germline V gene data show CDR1 as DFQATT and CDR2 as SNEGSKA (reference sequence). The CDR3 sequence is CSAEFSGAGNTIYF. CDR3 in DNA: TGCAGTGCTGAATTCTCTGGGGCTGGAAACACCATATATTTT.

The rearrangement uses TRBV25-1 and TRBJ2-5; the D gene is possibly TRBD2 (5 bases). Germline values: CDR1 MGHDK, CDR2 SYGVNS. The CDR3 extends over 14 amino acids. The V and J ends lost 1 base and 5 bases respectively, with 11 bases between them. CDR3 in amino acids: CASSESGGLETQYF. For the CDR3, the DNA is TGTGCCAGCAGTGAATCCGGCGGGTTGGAGACCCAGTACTTC.

The chain has TRBV29-1 and TRBJ2-7; no reliable D call. In germline, CDR1 is SQVTM, CDR2 ANQGSEA. Trimming took off 4 bases at V and 2 bases at J, with 15 bases between the two ends. The CDR3 length is 14 residues. CDR3 in DNA: TGCAGCGTTGCGTTAGACCTGACCGCCTACGAGCAGTACTTC. Amino acids: CSVALDLTAYEQYF.

This clonotype was seen a single time. One end of the junction does not line up with germline, which may come from a read error. The rearrangement uses TRBV18 and TRBJ2-7; a possible D gene is TRBD2 (5 bases). The CDR3 has 15 residues. From germline, CDR1 is KGHSH and CDR2 LQKENI. The CDR3, as DNA: TGTGCCAGCTCGCCACCCGGGAAGGTTGCCTACGAGCAGTACTTC. It codes for CASSPPGKVAYEQYF.